The 22 T cell receptor beta chains listed next were all sequenced from one sample in a study of T cell responses to AZD1222 COVID-19 vaccine. The assay was immunoSEQ multiplex PCR, and TCRdb's table has in-frame clones only and misses some. The sample lists about 200,000 clones, roughly 94% occurring once. The sample was peripheral blood, taken 28 days after the second dose of the MenACWY control vaccine. Source of these receptors: an adult who received the MenACWY meningococcal vaccine as a control.

This clone came up a few times. This chain links TRBV4-3 with TRBJ1-1; TRBD1 agrees at 7 bases. The germline gives CDR1 LGHNA, CDR2 YSLEER. The CDR3 spans 16 residues. Unmatched junction bases numbered 10, after V lost 3 bases and J lost 3 bases. The CDR3 DNA reads TGCGCCAGCAGCCAGATCAGGGCCGGACAGGACACTGAAGCTTTCTTT. Translated, it gives CASSQIRAGQDTEAFF.

The CDR3 bases are TGCGCCAGCAGCTTAACTCAGGGGCACGAGCAGTACTTC. Protein sequence: CASSLTQGHEQYF. The chain links TRBV5-1 to TRBJ2-7, with D perhaps matching TRBD1 (6 bases). The ends were cut back, 2 bases at V and 5 bases at J, with 11 bases in the middle. Germline CDR1 is SGHRS and CDR2 is YFSETQ. The length of the CDR3 is 13 residues.

The chain carries TRBV5-1 and TRBJ1-1; TRBD1 might be the D (5 bases). From germline, CDR1 is SGHRS and CDR2 YFSETQ. V was cut by 5 bases and J by 3 bases, with 17 bases left in between. This CDR3 region has 15 residues. The CDR3: CASRVRSGFDTEAFF. The CDR3, as DNA: TGCGCCAGCAGGGTGAGGTCAGGGTTCGACACTGAAGCTTTCTTT.

V is TRBV2 and J is TRBJ2-3, with TRBD2 matching 11 bases. In germline, CDR1 is SNHLY, CDR2 FYNNEI. This CDR3 spans 16 amino acids. With 8 bases clipped from V and 6 bases from J, the junction kept 13 bases outside the gene matches. In DNA, the CDR3 is TGTGCCAGCTCTCCCAGGCTAGCGGGAGGTTGGGATACGCAGTATTTT. The encoded protein is CASSPRLAGGWDTQYF.

This CDR3 is CASSIDVNEQFF. Written as DNA, the CDR3 is TGTGCCAGTAGTATCGATGTCAATGAGCAGTTCTTC. The chain links TRBV19 to TRBJ2-1; D is unresolved. V lost 3 bases and J 6 bases, leaving 6 bases between the germline ends. Germline CDR1 is LNHDA and CDR2 is SQIVND (reference sequence). This CDR3 has 12 residues.

The chain has TRBV5-4 and TRBJ2-5; 8 bases are a match to TRBD2. Germline trimming cut 5 bases from V and 5 bases from J; bases unmatched to any gene: 11. The CDR3 has 15 residues. Germline V lookup: CDR1 SGHNT, CDR2 YYREEE (reference sequence). In DNA form, the CDR3 reads TGTGCCAGCAGTGGGACTAGGGGGGCACGTGAGACCCAGTACTTC. Translated, it gives CASSGTRGARETQYF.

V and J are TRBV5-8 and TRBJ2-1; no firm D call. CDR3 size: 12 residues. Trimming pared 3 bases from V and 10 bases from J, leaving 11 bases between. CDR1 is SGHTS and CDR2 is YDEGEE in the germline V gene. The CDR3 bases are TGTGCCAGCAGCTCCTTGGGGTTGGAGCAGTTCTTC. Encoded protein: CASSSLGLEQFF.

The gene calls are TRBV28 and TRBJ1-4, with a weak D call TRBD1 (5 bases). Trimming took 5 bases from V and 4 from J, leaving 14 bases between them. From germline, CDR1 is MDHEN and CDR2 SYDVKM. The length of the CDR3 is 15 residues. The CDR3 nucleotides are TGTGCCAGCAGTGAAACAGGCGTTCGTAATGAAAAACTGTTTTTT. Amino acid sequence: CASSETGVRNEKLFF.

V is TRBV6-4 and J is TRBJ1-3, with D possibly being TRBD1 (5 bases). The CDR3 length is 16 residues. The germline CDR1 and CDR2 sequences are MRHNA and SNTAGT. The germline V and J ends were trimmed by 6 bases and 1 base, with 16 bases remaining between them. In DNA, the CDR3 is TGTGCCAGCAGGGGGCGTGGGATTCCTTCTGGAAACACCATATATTTT. Its translation is CASRGRGIPSGNTIYF.

CDR3 nucleotide sequence: TGTGCCAGCAGCTCGAAAACAGGGGGGGAGACCCAGTACTTC. Translation: CASSSKTGGETQYF. The gene calls are TRBV5-6 and TRBJ2-5, with 8 bases identical to TRBD1. The junction had 6 bases not matched to a gene; V was cut back by 3 bases and J by 5 bases. The CDR3 consists of 14 residues. CDR1 is SGHDT, CDR2 YYEEEE, per germline.

This clone was picked up one time. The J gene is TRBJ1-5, the V gene TRBV27; 8 nucleotides align to TRBD1. The CDR3 is made up of 16 amino acids. J was trimmed by 0 bases and V by 5 bases; bases with no gene match: 6. From germline, CDR1 is MNHEY and CDR2 SMNVEV (reference sequence). The CDR3 region is CASSPWTGNSNQPQHF. In DNA, the CDR3 is TGTGCCAGCAGTCCATGGACAGGGAATAGCAATCAGCCCCAGCATTTT.

The V call is TRBV13, the J call TRBJ1-6; 7 bases agree with TRBD1. The CDR3 is made up of 13 amino acids. The germline CDR1 and CDR2 sequences are PRHDT and FYEKMQ (reference sequence). V was clipped by 5 bases and J by 14 bases; unmatched bases: 9. The chain's CDR3 is CASSLLQGGSLHF. DNA for the CDR3: TGTGCCAGCAGCCTCCTCCAGGGGGGGTCCCTCCACTTT.

This clone has only one observation. The rearrangement joins TRBV7-9 to TRBJ2-1; D may match TRBD1 or TRBD2 (6 bases each). Per the germline V gene, CDR1 is SEHNR and CDR2 is FQNEAQ (reference sequence). Deletions cut 5 bases from V and 7 bases from J, with 18 bases between. The CDR3 loop spans 15 amino acids. Written as DNA, the CDR3 is TGTGCCAGCAGCCCTTTAGGGGGGTTCCGGAATGAGCAGTTCTTC. Translated: CASSPLGGFRNEQFF. Full variable domain (missing parts from reference TRBV7-9 and TRBJ2-1): DTGVSQNPRHKITKRGQNVTFRCDPISEHNRLYWYRQTLGQGPEFLTYFQNEAQLEKSRLLSDRFSAERPKGSFSTLEIQRTEQGDSAMYLCASSPLGGFRNEQFFGPGTRLTVL.

J is TRBJ1-2 and V is TRBV12-3 or TRBV12-4; D uncertain. V was cut by 3 bases and J by 8 bases, with 13 bases left in between. The CDR3 consists of 13 residues. CDR3 coding DNA: TGTGCCAGCAGTTTGGGTAGACTTGAGGGCTACACCTTC. Its protein is CASSLGRLEGYTF.

The V call is TRBV5-1, the J call TRBJ2-2, with 7 bases identical to TRBD1. There are 17 residues in the CDR3. From germline, CDR1 is SGHRS and CDR2 YFSETQ. V gave up 4 bases and J gave up 6 bases; unmatched junction bases: 15. The CDR3 here is CASSLGNRGRLAGELFF. CDR3 DNA sequence: TGCGCCAGCAGCCTTGGAAACAGGGGACGATTAGCCGGGGAGCTGTTTTTT.

CDR3 DNA sequence: TGTGCCAGCAGTGAACAGCCAGGAATGTACTTC. It specifies CASSEQPGMYF. The V and J genes are TRBV2 and TRBJ2-5, with D unclear. V dropped 2 bases and J dropped 13 bases, with 11 bases sitting between them. Per germline, CDR1 SNHLY and CDR2 FYNNEI. This CDR3 has 11 amino acids.

The gene calls are TRBV19 and TRBJ1-2; 7 bases line up with TRBD1. This CDR3 has 15 residues. Per the germline V gene, CDR1 is LNHDA and CDR2 is SQIVND (reference sequence). With V trimmed by 2 bases and J by 0 bases, 3 bases remained unmatched. This CDR3 reads CASSIRTGANYGYTF. The DNA for the CDR3 is TGTGCCAGTAGTATACGGACAGGAGCTAACTATGGCTACACCTTC.

The rearrangement joins TRBV19 to TRBJ2-1; 15 bases fit TRBD2. Germline CDR1 is LNHDA and CDR2 is SQIVND (reference sequence). Losses at the gene ends were 3 bases for V and 6 bases for J; bases not matched to a gene: 9. This CDR3 contains 18 residues. CDR3 sequence reads: CASSMGQPGLAGGNEQFF. The CDR3 bases are TGTGCCAGTAGTATGGGACAACCGGGACTAGCGGGAGGCAATGAGCAGTTCTTC.

The J gene is TRBJ1-1, the V gene TRBV5-1; D is undetermined. This CDR3 has 14 amino acids. Per the germline V gene, CDR1 is SGHRS and CDR2 is YFSETQ. Trimming pared 0 bases from V and 0 bases from J, leaving 6 bases between. CDR3 amino acids: CASSLVPMNTEAFF. In nucleotides, the CDR3 is TGCGCCAGCAGCTTGGTACCGATGAACACTGAAGCTTTCTTT.

For this clone: One end of the junction is discordant with germline, which a read error may explain. This chain joins TRBV7-9 and TRBJ2-7; 7 bases fit TRBD1. CDR1 is SEHNR, CDR2 FQNEAQ, per germline (reference sequence). CDR3 length: 12 amino acids. CDR3 in amino acids: CASSSNGQVWLF. CDR3 nucleotide sequence: TGTGCCAGCAGCTCAAATGGACAGGTCTGGTTGTTC.

V is TRBV30 and J is TRBJ2-2; no definite D call. Germline loops: CDR1 GTSNPN, CDR2 SVGIG (reference sequence). The CDR3 extends over 12 amino acids. The germline V and J ends were trimmed by 5 bases and 3 bases, with 7 bases remaining between them. The CDR3 is CAWSGYTGELFF. CDR3 in DNA: TGTGCCTGGTCTGGTTACACCGGGGAGCTGTTTTTT.

The chain couples TRBV5-6 to TRBJ1-1; TRBD1 is a possible D gene (5 bases). V lost 0 bases to trimming and J lost 12 bases, with 12 bases between them. The CDR3 covers 12 residues. Germline V gene sequence: CDR1 SGHDT, CDR2 YYEEEE. Here the CDR3 reads CASSLGGTVSFF. The CDR3 DNA reads as TGTGCCAGCAGCTTGGGCGGGACGGTCTCTTTCTTT. Looking up the rest from reference TRBV5-6 and TRBJ1-1 gives the full variable domain: DAGVTQSPTHLIKTRGQQVTLRCSPKSGHDTVSWYQQALGQGPQFIFQYYEEEERQRGNFPDRFSGHQFPNYSSELNVNALLLGDSALYLCASSLGGTVSFFGQGTRLTVV.